This T cell receptor (beta chain) was retrieved from a study of identical twins. Concerning this clonotype itself: Its antigen remains unknown.

Study results and limitations: Reduced insertions were recorded for abundant cord blood beta clonotypes, with no such pattern in memory repertoires. Recombination models fit unrelated individuals' TCR alpha sharing but underestimated twins'.

The V end was cut by 9 bases, the J end by 6 bases, with 14 bases between. The CDR3 is made up of 12 amino acids. Germline V gene data show CDR1 as MNHEY and CDR2 as SMNVEV (reference sequence). In TCRdb, the 5' RACE reads were re-called with MiXCR into one record per CDR3 protein. The sample holds 1.5 million or so distinct CDR3 sequences; more than 30% are singletons and the top ten take about 0.27%. V and J are TRBV27 and TRBJ1-1; perhaps TRBD1 as D (6 bases). The sequence was obtained from a newborn girl in good health. The specimen sequenced was cord blood. The CDR3 region has the DNA TGTGCCAGTCAAGGGGGGGCGGCTGAAGCTTTCTTT. Amino acids: CASQGGAAEAFF.